These 8 T cell receptor beta chains were all obtained from the same sample, sequenced in a study of blood T cell repertoires in COVID-19. Method: immunoSEQ multiplex PCR; TCRdb's copy keeps in-frame clones and lacks some. The profile covers 200,000 to 250,000 clones, with 80% appearing a single time and around 7.4% taken by the ten largest. The sample comprised PBMCs or T cells enriched from blood (not recorded which). The receptors were sampled from a woman in her 40s with acute COVID-19.

The rearrangement links TRBV30 to TRBJ1-2; 8 positions match TRBD1. Germline CDR1 is GTSNPN and CDR2 is SVGIG (reference sequence). The CDR3 length is 17 residues. V dropped 4 bases and J dropped 3; count of bases not matched to a gene: 16. In nucleotides, the CDR3 is TGTGCCTGGAAAGATAGGACAGGGAATAGGATTCACTATGGCTACACCTTC. It translates to CAWKDRTGNRIHYGYTF.

This clone is deemed medium-sized. This chain joins TRBV9 and TRBJ2-2, with D possibly TRBD1 on 6 matching bases. Germline values: CDR1 SGDLS, CDR2 YYNGEE. The V and J ends lost 3 bases and 1 base respectively, with 22 bases between them. The CDR3 covers 19 residues. Here the CDR3 reads CASSARPRLGTLNTGELFF. In DNA form, the CDR3 reads TGTGCCAGCAGCGCCCGTCCGAGACTCGGGACACTGAACACCGGGGAGCTGTTTTTT.

V and J are TRBV28 and TRBJ1-3; D is unclear. CDR1 is MDHEN and CDR2 is SYDVKM in the germline V gene. This CDR3 is built from 12 residues. V lost 10 bases and J 1 base, leaving 8 bases between the germline ends. CDR3 sequence (DNA): TGTGCCACCAGAGCTTCTGGAAACACCATATATTTT. Protein sequence: CATRASGNTIYF.

This clone appeared a few times. V is TRBV11-2 and J is TRBJ1-3; a weak D match, TRBD1 (5 bases). CDR1 SGHAT and CDR2 FQNNGV come from the germline V gene. This CDR3 spans 13 amino acids. Between the trimmed V and J ends, which lost 5 bases and 4 bases, there was a span of 9 bases. This chain's CDR3 is CASSAGPGNTIYF. DNA for the CDR3: TGTGCCAGCAGCGCGGGACCGGGAAACACCATATATTTT.

The V call is TRBV18, the J call TRBJ2-5; 7 nucleotides align to TRBD1. This CDR3 spans 15 amino acids. The V segment lost 4 bases and the J segment 4 bases; nucleotides outside the gene matches: 9. CDR1 and CDR2 (germline): KGHSH, LQKENI. As DNA, the CDR3 is TGTGCCAGCTCACGCCCCGACAGGGCTGGAGAGACCCAGTACTTC. Protein sequence: CASSRPDRAGETQYF.

Many counts were recorded for this clone. V gene TRBV29-1 combines with J gene TRBJ2-2; 8 nucleotides match TRBD2. CDR3 size: 12 residues. J was trimmed by 5 bases and V by 4 bases; bases with no gene match: 0. The germline V gene has CDR1 SQVTM and CDR2 ANQGSEA. CDR3 in amino acids: CSVGGGTGELFF. DNA of the CDR3: TGCAGCGTTGGCGGGGGGACCGGGGAGCTGTTTTTT.

This clone has a single count. The gene calls are TRBV5-1 and TRBJ2-1, with D perhaps TRBD2 (5 bases). CDR3 length: 16 residues. Germline V lookup: CDR1 SGHRS, CDR2 YFSETQ. V was cut by 2 bases and J by 3 bases, with 15 bases left in between. CDR3 protein: CASSFGLSGSYNEQFF. The CDR3 coding sequence is TGCGCCAGCAGCTTTGGCCTTTCGGGGAGCTACAATGAGCAGTTCTTC.

The gene calls are TRBV9 and TRBJ2-7; 8 nucleotides align to TRBD2. Trimming removed 5 bases from V and 5 bases from J; junction bases left unmatched: 15. This CDR3 is 16 amino acids long. The germline V gene encodes CDR1 SGDLS and CDR2 YYNGEE. CDR3 protein: CASSRDSGGLSDEQYF. DNA for the CDR3: TGTGCCAGCAGTCGAGATTCGGGGGGGCTGTCGGACGAGCAGTACTTC.